This TCR beta chain was sequenced during a study of blood T cell repertoires in COVID-19. About the research overall: Specimens from acute and convalescent COVID-19 originated in the United States, Italy and Spain.

Seattle's enrolled individuals joined amid active infection and were then monitored longitudinally. The CDR3 has 15 residues. CDR1 is SGHNT and CDR2 is YYREEE in the germline V gene (reference sequence). Trimming at V came to 4 bases and at J to 3 bases, leaving 9 bases not matched to a gene. Per the original data handling: Amplification of reference gene primers provided the estimated nucleated cell counts. The data were produced by immunoSEQ multiplex PCR, yet TCRdb's version contains in-frame clones alone and is incomplete. For V, J and clone size, that table is used; D and trimming come from the DNA. Among around 340,000 clones, approximately 86% were seen once, and the ten largest hold roughly 7.2%.

The sequencing sample was made of peripheral blood. The sequence derives from a woman aged 60-70 years with COVID-19, enrolled during active disease. The gene calls are TRBV5-4 and TRBJ1-2, with 7 bases lining up with TRBD1. The CDR3 bases are TGTGCCAGCAGCGAAACAGGGGTCGGGGACTATGGCTACACCTTC. Protein sequence: CASSETGVGDYGYTF.